This entry lists 11 T cell receptor beta chains sequenced from one sample in a study of cytomegalovirus exposure and HLA in healthy donors (dated by TCRdb to 2017 to 2019). Library construction relied on the immunoSEQ multiplex PCR assay. For the multiplex PCR, a mixture combining 60 forward primers for TCR Vbeta segments and 13 reverse primers for TCR Jbeta segments was used. Imported from immuneACCESS, the table was reduced by TCRdb to in-frame sequences with V and J called. These copies leave out some clones; in studies compared against another copy, an unresolved V gene accounts for under half, and the cause of the remainder is not known. This sample comprises 200,000 to 250,000 clones, about 74% of them detected only once. About 1.9% of the sample is in the top ten clones. The source material was PBMCs. All receptors derive from a woman in her thirties in good health and CMV-seronegative.

This clone was observed a single time. The CDR3 spells CASSSTLAGETHEQYF. The CDR3 DNA is TGTGCCAGCAGCTCCACACTAGCGGGAGAGACCCACGAGCAGTACTTC. V usage is TRBV7-8 and J usage is TRBJ2-7, with TRBD2 matching over 11 bases. V was clipped by 4 bases and J by 5 bases; unmatched bases: 10. The CDR3 covers 16 residues. CDR1 and CDR2 from the germline V gene are SGHVS and FQNEAQ. Filled out from reference TRBV7-8 and TRBJ2-7, the complete variable domain reads GAGVSQSPRYKVAKRGQDVALRCDPISGHVSLFWYQQALGQGPEFLTYFQNEAQLDKSGLPSDRFFAERPEGSVSTLKIQRTQQEDSAVYLCASSSTLAGETHEQYFGPGTRLTVT.

This chain uses TRBV11-2 with TRBJ2-1; 8 bases map to TRBD2. After removal of 1 base from V and 2 bases from J, the junction contained 1 base not matched to a gene. The germline gives CDR1 SGHAT, CDR2 FQNNGV. This CDR3 comprises 15 residues. In nucleotides, the CDR3 is TGTGCCAGCAGCTTAGGCGGGGGGCCCTACAATGAGCAGTTCTTC. It is translated as CASSLGGGPYNEQFF. The full variable domain, rest sourced from reference TRBV11-2 and TRBJ2-1, is EAGVAQSPRYKIIEKRQSVAFWCNPISGHATLYWYQQILGQGPKLLIQFQNNGVVDDSQLPKDRFSAERLKGVDSTLKIQPAKLEDSAVYLCASSLGGGPYNEQFFGPGTRLTVL.

The chain's CDR3 is CASSADTSNYGYTF. In DNA form, the CDR3 reads TGTGCCAGCAGTGCGGACACATCTAACTATGGCTACACCTTC. The V call is TRBV6-5, the J call TRBJ1-2; TRBD1 might be the D (5 bases). CDR3 size: 14 residues. The V gene lost 5 bases and the J gene lost 0 bases, with 10 bases spanning the gap. Germline CDR1 and CDR2: MNHEY and SVGAGI.

The chain uses TRBV5-4 and TRBJ2-7, with D possibly matching TRBD1 (5 bases). The CDR3 loop spans 11 amino acids. Germline-derived CDR1 and CDR2 are SGHNT and YYREEE (reference sequence). V gave up 2 bases and J gave up 5 bases, with 5 bases separating them. In DNA, the CDR3 is TGTGCCAGCAGCTTCAGGGACGAGCAGTACTTC. This translates into CASSFRDEQYF.

V usage is TRBV2 and J usage is TRBJ2-4, with 9 positions matching TRBD2. Germline V CDR1 and CDR2: SNHLY, FYNNEI. The CDR3 contains 14 residues. After removal of 8 bases from V and 8 bases from J, the junction contained 10 bases not matched to a gene. CDR3 bases: TGTGCCAGCTTGACGGGACTAGCAGGTGACATTCAGTACTTC. Translated, it gives CASLTGLAGDIQYF. Filled out from reference TRBV2 and TRBJ2-4, the complete variable domain reads EPEVTQTPSHQVTQMGQEVILRCVPISNHLYFYWYRQILGQKVEFLVSFYNNEISEKSEIFDDQFSVERPDGSNFTLKIRSTKLEDSAMYFCASLTGLAGDIQYFGAGTRLSVL.

This clone was seen just once. The chain has TRBV5-1 and TRBJ2-7; D possibly corresponds to TRBD2 (6 bases). Trimming cost V 0 bases and J 5 bases, with 18 bases left between them. The CDR3 totals 16 residues. The germline CDR1 and CDR2 sequences are SGHRS and YFSETQ. CDR3 coding DNA: TGCGCCAGCAGCTTGGAGTCGGCAGGAGGGATCAACGAGCAGTACTTC. Translation gives CASSLESAGGINEQYF.

This chain links TRBV11-3 with TRBJ2-1, with unresolved D. Germline-derived CDR1 and CDR2 are SGHNT and YENEEA. V was trimmed by 5 bases and J by 0 bases, leaving 11 bases between them. The CDR3 has 15 residues. The CDR3 bases are TGTGCCAGCAGCCGCTCGATGAGCTCCTACAATGAGCAGTTCTTC. Translation: CASSRSMSSYNEQFF.

The rearrangement uses TRBV2 and TRBJ1-1; D remains unclear. Germline V gives CDR1 SNHLY, CDR2 FYNNEI. The CDR3 consists of 13 residues. V was clipped by 7 bases and J by 2 bases, with 11 bases between them. CDR3 DNA sequence: TGTGCCAGCACATACGAGAAAAACACTGAAGCTTTCTTT. The encoded protein is CASTYEKNTEAFF. Together with reference TRBV2 and TRBJ1-1, the CDR3 gives the full variable domain: EPEVTQTPSHQVTQMGQEVILRCVPISNHLYFYWYRQILGQKVEFLVSFYNNEISEKSEIFDDQFSVERPDGSNFTLKIRSTKLEDSAMYFCASTYEKNTEAFFGQGTRLTVV.

The chain has TRBV27 and TRBJ1-1; the match to TRBD1 covers 9 bases. The CDR3 totals 15 residues. Germline values: CDR1 MNHEY, CDR2 SMNVEV (reference sequence). Trimming removed 0 bases from V and 9 bases from J; junction bases left unmatched: 8. The CDR3 region has the DNA TGTGCCAGCAGTTTATCCAACAGGGGGCAAGACCAAGCTTTCTTT. Translating it yields CASSLSNRGQDQAFF.

This chain joins TRBV10-3 and TRBJ1-1; a weak D match, TRBD1 (5 bases). This CDR3 is built from 15 residues. The ends were cut back, 3 bases at V and 0 bases at J, with 11 bases in the middle. CDR1 is ENHRY and CDR2 is SYGVKD in the germline V gene. In nucleotides, the CDR3 is TGTGCCATCAGTGATCAGGGAAGCATGAACACTGAAGCTTTCTTT. This sequence encodes CAISDQGSMNTEAFF.

The chain employs TRBV6-6 and TRBJ2-7; 8 positions match TRBD1. The CDR3 is 13 residues long. V lost 4 bases to trimming and J lost 3 bases; unmatched junction nucleotides: 2. Germline V gene data show CDR1 as MNHNY and CDR2 as SVGAGI (reference sequence). The CDR3 protein is CASSWTGFYEQYF. In DNA form, the CDR3 reads TGTGCCAGCAGTTGGACAGGGTTCTACGAGCAGTACTTC.